This TCR beta chain was retrieved from a study of blood T cell repertoires in COVID-19. Across the study: The United States, Italy and Spain were the sources of the acute and convalescent COVID-19 samples. The cDNA or gDNA used as material had been derived from T cells, B-cell-depleted T cells, or PBMCs.

The method was immunoSEQ multiplex PCR; TCRdb's version includes in-frame clones alone and lacks a portion of them. The table includes more than 150,000 clones, 90% detected once. V was pared by 5 bases and J by 0 bases, with 15 bases between. The CDR3 is made up of 16 amino acids. Germline CDR1 MNHEY, CDR2 SMNVEV (reference sequence). Sample: peripheral blood. This sequence originates from a man aged 50-60 years with acute or convalescent COVID-19. V gene TRBV27 combines with J gene TRBJ2-3; TRBD2 might be the D (6 bases). CDR3 coding DNA: TGTGCCAGCAGTCCGGGACTGGCCAGGAGCACAGATACGCAGTATTTT. Translating gives CASSPGLARSTDTQYF.